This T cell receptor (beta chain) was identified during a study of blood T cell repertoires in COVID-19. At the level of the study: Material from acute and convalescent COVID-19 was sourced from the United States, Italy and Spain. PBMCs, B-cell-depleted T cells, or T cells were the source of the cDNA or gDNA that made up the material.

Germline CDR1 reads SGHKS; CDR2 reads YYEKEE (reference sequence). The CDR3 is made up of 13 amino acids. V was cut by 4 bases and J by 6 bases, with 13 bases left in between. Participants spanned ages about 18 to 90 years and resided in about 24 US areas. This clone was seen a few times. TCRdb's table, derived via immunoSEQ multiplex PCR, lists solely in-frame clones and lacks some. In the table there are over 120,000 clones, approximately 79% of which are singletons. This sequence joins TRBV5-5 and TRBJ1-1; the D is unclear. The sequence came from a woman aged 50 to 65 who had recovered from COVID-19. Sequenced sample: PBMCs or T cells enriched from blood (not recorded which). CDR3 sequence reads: CASSGTVNPEAFF. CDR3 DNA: TGTGCCAGCAGCGGTACAGTAAACCCTGAAGCTTTCTTT.